The 30 T cell receptor beta chains listed next were all sequenced from one sample in a study of Graves' ophthalmopathy and Graves' hyperthyroidism. Amplification targeted the TCR beta CDR3 regions, with RNA transcripts as the source material. HTBI primers primed a first-round RT-PCR, and a second-round multiplex PCR followed. TCRdb analysed the multiplex PCR reads with MiXCR anew, one entry per CDR3 protein. Of 210,000 or so distinct CDR3 sequences listed, 25% to 35% are singletons. The sample was peripheral blood. The source is a man over 45 with Graves' ophthalmopathy.

The chain's CDR3 is CASSPVPSVLGEQYF. The CDR3 bases are TGTGCCAGCAGCCCGGTCCCTAGCGTCCTGGGGGAGCAGTACTTC. The rearrangement links TRBV7-8 to TRBJ2-7, with D perhaps matching TRBD2 (6 bases). The CDR3 spans 15 residues. V was trimmed by 5 bases and J by 7 bases, leaving 21 bases between them. Germline V gene lookup returns CDR1 SGHVS and CDR2 FQNEAQ.

This clonotype was seen a handful of times. The gene calls are TRBV2 and TRBJ2-6, with 8 bases that match TRBD1. This CDR3 contains 17 residues. V shed 6 bases, J shed 4 bases, and the junction held 11 bases outside the gene matches. CDR1 and CDR2 from the germline V gene are SNHLY and FYNNEI. Written as DNA, the CDR3 is TGTGCCAGCAGGAAGGGACAGGTGGCCGCCGGGGCCAACGTCCTGACTTTC. Protein: CASRKGQVAAGANVLTF.

V is TRBV6-2 or TRBV6-3 and J is TRBJ2-7; 9 nucleotides line up with TRBD1. This CDR3 is 15 amino acids long. Trimming removed 7 bases from V and 3 bases from J; junction bases left unmatched: 10. CDR1 MNHEY and CDR2 SVGEGT come from the germline V gene. The CDR3 region is CASIRQGTGLYEQYF. Here the CDR3 DNA reads TGTGCCAGCATCCGGCAGGGGACAGGGCTCTACGAGCAGTACTTC.

This clonotype was detected many times. V and J are TRBV6-1 and TRBJ1-4, with unresolved D. Deletions cut 4 bases from V and 5 bases from J, with 5 bases between. This CDR3 region has 12 residues. CDR1 and CDR2 (germline): MNHNS, SASEGT. As DNA, the CDR3 is TGTGCCAGCAGTGCGGGGAATGAAAAACTGTTTTTT. As protein: CASSAGNEKLFF.

This clonotype was seen at least ten times. The CDR3 bases are TGCAGTGCTAGACGACTAGCGGGCTACGAGCAGTACTTC. Its protein product is CSARRLAGYEQYF. The chain uses TRBV20-1 and TRBJ2-7; 10 nucleotides align to TRBD2. The CDR3 runs to 13 residues. V was clipped by 2 bases and J by 3 bases; unmatched bases: 1. Germline V gives CDR1 DFQATT, CDR2 SNEGSKA (reference sequence).

This clonotype was seen many times. The chain carries TRBV10-2 and TRBJ2-7; 8 bases are a match to TRBD2. Germline assignment: CDR1 WSHSY and CDR2 SAAADI. V lost 3 bases and J lost 6; bases outside the gene matches: 7. The CDR3 loop spans 14 amino acids. CDR3 amino acids: CASSDPGLVSEQYF. CDR3 nucleotides: TGCGCCAGCAGTGATCCGGGACTAGTCTCCGAGCAGTACTTC.

The rearrangement joins TRBV12-3 or TRBV12-4 to TRBJ2-5; D is possibly TRBD1 or TRBD2 (5 bases each). V dropped 3 bases and J dropped 5 bases, with 13 bases sitting between them. CDR3 length: 14 amino acids. CDR3 residues: CASSFTPWGETQYF. Here the CDR3 DNA reads TGTGCCAGCAGTTTCACACCCTGGGGGGAGACCCAGTACTTC.

This clonotype was seen ten or more times. V gene TRBV2 combines with J gene TRBJ2-5, with D perhaps TRBD1 (5 bases). V dropped 6 bases and J dropped 5 bases, with 13 bases sitting between them. Looked up from germline, CDR1 is SNHLY and CDR2 is FYNNEI. This CDR3 is built from 13 residues. The CDR3 nucleotides read TGTGCCAGCAGACCGAGACAGTTCGAGACCCAGTACTTC. Translating gives CASRPRQFETQYF.

There are many counts of this clonotype. J is TRBJ2-5 and V is TRBV4-1, with D maybe TRBD2 (5 bases). Per the germline V gene, CDR1 is MGHRA and CDR2 is YSYEKL. Trimming left V 1 base short and J 2 bases short, with 11 bases between. The CDR3 loop spans 15 amino acids. In DNA form, the CDR3 reads TGCGCCAGCAGCCAAGGGAGGCCAGAGCAAGAGACCCAGTACTTC. It translates to CASSQGRPEQETQYF.

This clonotype showed up many times. This chain joins TRBV5-5 and TRBJ1-1; D is ambiguous. Germline-derived CDR1 and CDR2 are SGHKS and YYEKEE (reference sequence). Trimming left V 2 bases short and J 3 bases short, with 11 bases between. This CDR3 region has 14 residues. CDR3 sequence (DNA): TGTGCCAGCAGCTTAACCCTGGGAGACACTGAAGCTTTCTTT. Encoded protein: CASSLTLGDTEAFF.

The rearrangement uses TRBV6-1 and TRBJ1-6; unclear D gene. V lost 3 bases and J lost 1, with 13 bases in between. From germline, CDR1 is MNHNS and CDR2 SASEGT. The CDR3 has 17 residues. The CDR3 here is CASSEGWGSSYNSPLHF. CDR3 DNA sequence: TGTGCCAGCAGTGAGGGATGGGGTAGTTCCTATAATTCACCCCTCCACTTT.

J is TRBJ2-7 and V is TRBV6-2 or TRBV6-3, with D possibly matching TRBD2 (5 bases). The germline V gene encodes CDR1 MNHEY and CDR2 SVGEGT. V dropped 7 bases and J dropped 7 bases, with 17 bases sitting between them. The CDR3 is made up of 13 amino acids. CDR3 in DNA: TGTGCCAGCACCGACTGGCTAGCACGTGAGCAGTACTTC. It specifies CASTDWLAREQYF.

This clonotype was recorded many times. V and J are TRBV19 and TRBJ1-5; D gene unclear. V lost 3 bases and J 0 bases, leaving 9 bases between the germline ends. This CDR3 is built from 15 residues. The germline V gene encodes CDR1 LNHDA and CDR2 SQIVND (reference sequence). The CDR3 reads CASSMSLYSNQPQHF. DNA for the CDR3: TGTGCCAGTAGTATGTCACTATATAGCAATCAGCCCCAGCATTTT.

Many counts were recorded for this clonotype. The chain employs TRBV20-1 and TRBJ1-5, with D hard to call. Germline CDR1 and CDR2: DFQATT and SNEGSKA (reference sequence). The V end lost 1 base, the J end lost 3 bases, and 13 bases lay between the germline ends. CDR3 size: 15 residues. CDR3 in DNA: TGCAGTGCTAGAGGCAGGTATTCACCCAATCAGCCCCAGCATTTT. It is translated as CSARGRYSPNQPQHF.

This clonotype was detected many times. The J gene is TRBJ2-5, the V gene TRBV6-2 or TRBV6-3; the match to TRBD2 covers 7 bases. J lost 1 base, V lost 5 bases, and 10 bases had no gene match. Germline CDR1 reads MNHEY; CDR2 reads SVGEGT. The CDR3 spans 16 residues. CDR3 sequence reads: CASSGSGLLRQETQYF. CDR3 nucleotide sequence: TGTGCCAGCAGTGGGTCGGGACTACTCCGCCAAGAGACCCAGTACTTC.

The chain carries TRBV6-1 and TRBJ1-1, with D perhaps TRBD1 (6 bases). Germline assignment: CDR1 MNHNS and CDR2 SASEGT. V was clipped by 5 bases and J by 3 bases, with 10 bases between them. The CDR3 runs 13 residues. CDR3 nucleotide sequence: TGTGCCAGCAGTAGGGGACAACACACTGAAGCTTTCTTT. Protein product: CASSRGQHTEAFF.

The genes are TRBV2 and TRBJ2-7, with TRBD2 identical over 16 bases. The germline V gene encodes CDR1 SNHLY and CDR2 FYNNEI. The CDR3 consists of 16 residues. V lost 6 bases and J lost 0; bases outside the gene matches: 2. CDR3 amino acids: CASRGTSGRASYEQYF. The CDR3 DNA reads as TGTGCCAGCAGAGGGACTAGCGGGAGGGCCTCCTACGAGCAGTACTTC.

This clonotype has ten or more counts. The genes are TRBV29-1 and TRBJ2-5, with 10 bases lining up with TRBD1. V shed 6 bases and J 4 bases; nucleotides not matched to a gene: 5. The CDR3 has 13 amino acids. CDR1 and CDR2 from the germline V gene are SQVTM and ANQGSEA. Here the CDR3 reads CSVIGTGVETQYF. The CDR3 nucleotides read TGCAGCGTAATCGGGACAGGGGTAGAGACCCAGTACTTC.

The chain is built from TRBV2 and TRBJ1-6, with D possibly TRBD1 on 5 matching bases. From germline, CDR1 is SNHLY and CDR2 FYNNEI. The CDR3 extends over 15 amino acids. Trimming took off 6 bases at V and 7 bases at J, with 16 bases between the two ends. The CDR3 DNA reads as TGTGCCAGCAGCCGCCCCCCGGGGGTCAATTCACCCCTCCACTTT. The encoded protein is CASSRPPGVNSPLHF.

This clonotype was seen at least ten times. V is TRBV3-1 and J is TRBJ2-2, with D tentatively TRBD2 (6 bases). The CDR3 is 13 amino acids. V lost 7 bases and J 1 base, leaving 7 bases between the germline ends. The germline CDR1 and CDR2 sequences are LGHDT and YNNKEL (reference sequence). The CDR3 nucleotides read TGTGCCAGCACGGGGGTGAACACCGGGGAGCTGTTTTTT. Translated, it gives CASTGVNTGELFF.

This clonotype was picked up many times. The chain couples TRBV6-2 or TRBV6-3 to TRBJ2-2; unclear D gene. This CDR3 has 17 residues. Germline loops: CDR1 MNHEY, CDR2 SVGEGT. The ends were cut back, 6 bases at V and 1 base at J, with 18 bases in the middle. CDR3 nucleotides: TGTGCCAGCAGCCCTTTGGAGAGGCCCGTGAACACCGGGGAGCTGTTTTTT. Translation: CASSPLERPVNTGELFF.

This clonotype occurred many times. This chain joins TRBV3-1 and TRBJ2-6, with D perhaps being TRBD1 or TRBD2 (5 bases each). The CDR3 length is 16 residues. Germline loops: CDR1 LGHDT, CDR2 YNNKEL (reference sequence). Deletions cut 9 bases from V and 0 bases from J, with 15 bases between. CDR3 sequence reads: CARPGRSRSGANVLTF. DNA for the CDR3: TGTGCCAGACCGGGACGGTCGCGCTCTGGGGCCAACGTCCTGACTTTC.

This clonotype was seen repeatedly, ten times or more. The V and J genes are TRBV11-2 and TRBJ2-7; weak D call: TRBD2 (6 bases). There are 14 residues in the CDR3. From germline, CDR1 is SGHAT and CDR2 FQNNGV. V lost 5 bases, J lost 6 bases, and 17 bases lay in between. DNA of the CDR3: TGTGCCAGCAGCACTCGTGGGGGGAGCGGCGAGCAGTACTTC. Translation gives CASSTRGGSGEQYF.

This clonotype was counted ten times or more. This rearrangement joins TRBV19 to TRBJ1-5; D ambiguous. Per germline, CDR1 LNHDA and CDR2 SQIVND (reference sequence). V was trimmed by 7 bases and J by 0 bases, leaving 13 bases between them. CDR3 length equals 15 residues. CDR3 region: CASTSEDGSNQPQHF. In DNA form, the CDR3 reads TGTGCCAGTACCTCCGAGGACGGTAGCAATCAGCCCCAGCATTTT.

The chain's CDR3 is CASSLFGGSYEQYF. DNA for the CDR3: TGTGCCAGCAGTTTATTCGGCGGGTCCTACGAGCAGTACTTC. The chain employs TRBV12-3 or TRBV12-4 and TRBJ2-7; tentative D call: TRBD2 (5 bases). V lost 2 bases and J lost 1, with 9 bases in between. The length of the CDR3 is 14 residues.

This clonotype was detected many times. The chain joins TRBV11-2 to TRBJ2-7; the match to TRBD1 covers 8 bases. V lost 3 bases to trimming and J lost 2 bases; unmatched junction nucleotides: 9. This CDR3 has 16 residues. Germline CDR1 and CDR2: SGHAT and FQNNGV. CDR3 nucleotide sequence: TGTGCCAGCAGCTTCCCACCGACAGGGGTCACCTACGAGCAGTACTTC. It yields the protein CASSFPPTGVTYEQYF. Variable domain in full (rest from reference TRBV11-2 and TRBJ2-7): EAGVAQSPRYKIIEKRQSVAFWCNPISGHATLYWYQQILGQGPKLLIQFQNNGVVDDSQLPKDRFSAERLKGVDSTLKIQPAKLEDSAVYLCASSFPPTGVTYEQYFGPGTRLTVT.

V usage is TRBV6-1 and J usage is TRBJ2-7, with D possibly being TRBD1 (5 bases). The CDR3 consists of 13 residues. CDR1 is MNHNS, CDR2 SASEGT, per germline. V was shortened by 5 bases and J by 4 bases, with 12 bases between the two germline ends. CDR3 sequence: CASSPYNRYEQYF. The CDR3 region has the DNA TGTGCCAGCAGTCCATACAACAGGTACGAGCAGTACTTC.

This clonotype has a handful of counts. The J gene is TRBJ1-2, the V gene TRBV6-2 or TRBV6-3; D is undetermined. The CDR3 consists of 14 residues. Germline V gene sequence: CDR1 MNHEY, CDR2 SVGEGT. The V gene lost 2 bases and the J gene lost 2 bases, with 9 bases spanning the gap. The CDR3 nucleotides are TGTGCCAGCAGTTACCCCGGTCGGAACTATGGCTACACCTTC. Translated: CASSYPGRNYGYTF.

This clonotype was recorded many times. The CDR3 sequence: CASSLLGSGSWETQYF. The CDR3 DNA follows: TGTGCCAGCAGTTTATTGGGTAGCGGGAGCTGGGAGACCCAGTACTTC. The chain links TRBV27 to TRBJ2-5; TRBD2 agrees at 9 bases. Germline V gene sequence: CDR1 MNHEY, CDR2 SMNVEV (reference sequence). The CDR3 totals 16 residues. Trimming cost V 1 base and J 5 bases; bases outside gene matches: 8.

Ten or more counts support this clonotype. CDR3 loop: CATSDQGKGELFF. The DNA of the CDR3 is TGCGCCACCTCCGATCAAGGGAAGGGGGAGCTGTTTTTT. V is TRBV5-1 and J is TRBJ2-2; D gene ambiguous. CDR3 size: 13 residues. Trimming took 9 bases from V and 8 from J, leaving 17 bases between them. Germline V lookup: CDR1 SGHRS, CDR2 YFSETQ.